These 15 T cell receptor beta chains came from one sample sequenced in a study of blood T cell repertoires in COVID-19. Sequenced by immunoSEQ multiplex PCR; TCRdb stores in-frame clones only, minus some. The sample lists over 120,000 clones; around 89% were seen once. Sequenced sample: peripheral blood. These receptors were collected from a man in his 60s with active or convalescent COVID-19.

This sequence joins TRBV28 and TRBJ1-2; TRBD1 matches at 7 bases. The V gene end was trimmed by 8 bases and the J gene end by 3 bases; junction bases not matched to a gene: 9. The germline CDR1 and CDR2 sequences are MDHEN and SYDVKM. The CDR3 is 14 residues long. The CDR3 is CASRPGTVDYGYTF. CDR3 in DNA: TGTGCCAGCCGACCCGGGACAGTGGACTATGGCTACACCTTC.

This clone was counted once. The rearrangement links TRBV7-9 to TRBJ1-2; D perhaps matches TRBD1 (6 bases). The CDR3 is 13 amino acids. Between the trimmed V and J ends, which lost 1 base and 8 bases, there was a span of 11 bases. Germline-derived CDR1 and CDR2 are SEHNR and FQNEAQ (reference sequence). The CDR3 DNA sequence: TGTGCCAGCAGCTTAGTCTGGGGGCAGGGCTACACCTTC. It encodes CASSLVWGQGYTF.

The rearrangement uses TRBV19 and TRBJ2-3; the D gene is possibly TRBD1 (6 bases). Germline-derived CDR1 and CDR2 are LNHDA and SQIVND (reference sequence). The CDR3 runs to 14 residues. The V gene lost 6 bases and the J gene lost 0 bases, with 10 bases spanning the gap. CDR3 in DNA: TGTGCCAGTAGGAGGGACACGAGCACAGATACGCAGTATTTT. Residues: CASRRDTSTDTQYF.

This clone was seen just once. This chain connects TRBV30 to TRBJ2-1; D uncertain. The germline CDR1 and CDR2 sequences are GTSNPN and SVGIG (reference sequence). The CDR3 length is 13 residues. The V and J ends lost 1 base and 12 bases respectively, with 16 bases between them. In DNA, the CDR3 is TGTGCCTGGAGTGCCGAGGAGCGCGGAAGGCAGTTCTTC. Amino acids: CAWSAEERGRQFF.

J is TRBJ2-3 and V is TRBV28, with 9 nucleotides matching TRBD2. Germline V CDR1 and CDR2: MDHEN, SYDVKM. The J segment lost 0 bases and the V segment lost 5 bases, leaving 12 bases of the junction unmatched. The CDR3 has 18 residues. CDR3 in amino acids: CASSAPGLALASTDTQYF. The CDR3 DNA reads TGTGCCAGCAGTGCGCCGGGACTAGCATTAGCTAGCACAGATACGCAGTATTTT.

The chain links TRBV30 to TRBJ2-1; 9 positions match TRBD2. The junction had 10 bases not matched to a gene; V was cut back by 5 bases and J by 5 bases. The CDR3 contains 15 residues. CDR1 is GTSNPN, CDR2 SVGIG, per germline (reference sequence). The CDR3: CAWVPGLARNNEQFF. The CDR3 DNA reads TGTGCCTGGGTCCCTGGACTAGCGCGTAACAATGAGCAGTTCTTC.

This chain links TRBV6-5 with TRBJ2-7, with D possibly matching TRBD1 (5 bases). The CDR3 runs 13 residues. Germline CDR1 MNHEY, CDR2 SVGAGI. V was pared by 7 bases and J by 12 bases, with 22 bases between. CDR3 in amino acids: CASTLNLEQAGYF. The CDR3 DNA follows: TGTGCCAGCACTTTAAATCTAGAACAGGCCGGGTACTTC.

The CDR3 DNA is TGTGCCAGCAGTACAGGTTTACCCTCCTACGAGCAGTACTTC. Its translation is CASSTGLPSYEQYF. The genes are TRBV6-5 and TRBJ2-7; perhaps TRBD1 as D (5 bases). The CDR3 loop spans 14 amino acids. Trimming shortened V by 5 bases and J by 0 bases, and 11 bases separated the two germline ends. Germline V gene lookup returns CDR1 MNHEY and CDR2 SVGAGI.

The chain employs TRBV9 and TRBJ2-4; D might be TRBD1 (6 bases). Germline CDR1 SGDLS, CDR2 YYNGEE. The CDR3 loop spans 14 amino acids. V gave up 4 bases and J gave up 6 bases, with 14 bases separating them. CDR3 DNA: TGTGCCAGCAGCCCCCCCGGGACATTAAACATTCAGTACTTC. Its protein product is CASSPPGTLNIQYF. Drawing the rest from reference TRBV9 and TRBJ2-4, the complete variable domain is DSGVTQTPKHLITATGQRVTLRCSPRSGDLSVYWYQQSLDQGLQFLIQYYNGEERAKGNILERFSAQQFPDLHSELNLSSLELGDSALYFCASSPPGTLNIQYFGAGTRLSVL.

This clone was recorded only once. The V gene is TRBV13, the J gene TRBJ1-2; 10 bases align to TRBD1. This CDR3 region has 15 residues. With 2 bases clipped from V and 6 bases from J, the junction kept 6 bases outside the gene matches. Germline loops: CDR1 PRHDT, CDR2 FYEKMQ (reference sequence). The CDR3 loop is CASSLWDRGSDGYTF. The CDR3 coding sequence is TGTGCCAGCAGCTTATGGGACAGGGGCTCCGATGGCTACACCTTC.

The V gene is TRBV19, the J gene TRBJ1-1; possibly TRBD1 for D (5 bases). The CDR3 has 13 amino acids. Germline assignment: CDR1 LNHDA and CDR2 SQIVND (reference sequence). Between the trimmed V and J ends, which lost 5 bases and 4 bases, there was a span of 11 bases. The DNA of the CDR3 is TGTGCCAGTAGTGGCGGGACGGGCACTGAAGCTTTCTTT. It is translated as CASSGGTGTEAFF.

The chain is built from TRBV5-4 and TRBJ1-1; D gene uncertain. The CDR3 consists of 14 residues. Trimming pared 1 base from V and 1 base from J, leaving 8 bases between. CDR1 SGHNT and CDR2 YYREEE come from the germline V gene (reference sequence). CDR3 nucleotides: TGTGCCAGCAGCTTGCGGCAGGCGAACACTGAAGCTTTCTTT. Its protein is CASSLRQANTEAFF. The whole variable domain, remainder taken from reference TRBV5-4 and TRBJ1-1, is ETGVTQSPTHLIKTRGQQVTLRCSSQSGHNTVSWYQQALGQGPQFIFQYYREEENGRGNFPPRFSGLQFPNYSSELNVNALELDDSALYLCASSLRQANTEAFFGQGTRLTVV.

CDR3 DNA sequence: TGTGCCAGTATCCTGACAGCGGGGGGGAGCTACAATGAGCAGTTCTTC. Translating it yields CASILTAGGSYNEQFF. The rearrangement joins TRBV19 to TRBJ2-1; 10 bases align to TRBD2. With V trimmed by 7 bases and J by 3 bases, 9 bases remained unmatched. Germline loops: CDR1 LNHDA, CDR2 SQIVND (reference sequence). The CDR3 is made up of 16 amino acids.

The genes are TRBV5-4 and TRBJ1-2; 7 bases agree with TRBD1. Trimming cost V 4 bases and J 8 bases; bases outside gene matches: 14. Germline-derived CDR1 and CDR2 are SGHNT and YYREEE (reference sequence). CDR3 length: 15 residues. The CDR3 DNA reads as TGTGCCAGCAGCCCCACAGGGGCCCCGGGGAGGGGCTACACCTTC. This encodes CASSPTGAPGRGYTF.

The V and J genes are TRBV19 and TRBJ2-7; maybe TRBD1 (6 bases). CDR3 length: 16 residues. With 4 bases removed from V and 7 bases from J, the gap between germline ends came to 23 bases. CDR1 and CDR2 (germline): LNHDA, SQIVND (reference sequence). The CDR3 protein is CASSSSGALLWREQYF. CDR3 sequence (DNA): TGTGCCAGTAGTAGCTCAGGGGCCTTACTTTGGAGAGAGCAGTACTTC. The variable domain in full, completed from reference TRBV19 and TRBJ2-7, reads DGGITQSPKYLFRKEGQNVTLSCEQNLNHDAMYWYRQDPGQGLRLIYYSQIVNDFQKGDIAEGYSVSREKKESFPLTVTSAQKNPTAFYLCASSSSGALLWREQYFGPGTRLTVT.